The 25 T cell receptor beta chains reported below all come from one sample, sequenced in a study of T-cell reconstitution after alpha-beta-depleted transplantation in children. Preparation of the TCRbeta library was carried out with unique molecular identifiers. TCRdb re-derived calls from the PCR reads in MiXCR, one entry per CDR3 protein. The profile shows about 610,000 distinct CDR3 sequences, 10% to 13% of them singletons. The sample consisted of PBMCs from the stem cell graft donor, taken from the stem cell graft. Every receptor here comes from a human donor who donated a stem cell graft to a child with acute myeloid leukemia.

At least ten counts were recorded for this clonotype. This sequence joins TRBV7-2 and TRBJ2-1; 9 bases fit TRBD2. CDR3 length: 15 residues. CDR1 and CDR2 from the germline V gene are SGHTA and FQGNSA. The ends lost 5 bases at V and 8 bases at J; junction bases unmatched: 10. This chain's CDR3 is CASSQSGRLDDEQFF. CDR3 coding DNA: TGTGCCAGCAGCCAAAGCGGGAGGTTAGACGATGAGCAGTTCTTC.

This clonotype was recorded a few times. The chain has TRBV27 and TRBJ1-1; 11 nucleotides line up with TRBD1. The CDR3 extends over 18 amino acids. Germline CDR1 MNHEY, CDR2 SMNVEV (reference sequence). The trim removed 5 bases at V and 6 bases at J, leaving 17 bases unmatched. The CDR3: CASSMTTRDRGYKSEAFF. CDR3 DNA sequence: TGTGCCAGCAGTATGACGACCCGGGACAGGGGGTACAAGTCTGAAGCTTTCTTT.

V is TRBV20-1 and J is TRBJ2-7, with D unclear. V gave up 1 base and J gave up 0 bases, with 13 bases separating them. CDR1 and CDR2 from the germline V gene are DFQATT and SNEGSKA (reference sequence). The CDR3 is 15 residues long. CDR3 protein: CSARGRLVSSYEQYF. The CDR3 bases are TGCAGTGCTAGAGGAAGACTTGTTAGCTCCTACGAGCAGTACTTC.

In its sample, this clonotype was seen a few times. The V call is TRBV29-1, the J call TRBJ1-1, with 8 bases lining up with TRBD1. The CDR3 is made up of 13 amino acids. Per germline, CDR1 SQVTM and CDR2 ANQGSEA. Trimming cost V 6 bases and J 5 bases; bases outside gene matches: 8. The CDR3 spells CSVSWTGNTEAFF. The CDR3 nucleotides are TGCAGCGTCTCGTGGACAGGGAATACTGAAGCTTTCTTT.

This clonotype was recorded at least ten times. The chain employs TRBV6-5 and TRBJ2-7, with 13 bases aligning to TRBD2. V shed 0 bases, J shed 7 bases, and the junction held 9 bases outside the gene matches. The CDR3 is made up of 17 amino acids. Germline V gives CDR1 MNHEY, CDR2 SVGAGI. As DNA, the CDR3 is TGTGCCAGCAGTTACTCCGGACTAGCGGGGGCCCCTCGGGAGCAGTACTTC. Translated, it gives CASSYSGLAGAPREQYF.

This sequence joins TRBV20-1 and TRBJ2-7, with D tentatively TRBD2 (5 bases). The CDR3 consists of 14 residues. Germline lookup yields CDR1 DFQATT and CDR2 SNEGSKA (reference sequence). The V gene lost 0 bases and the J gene lost 7 bases, with 16 bases spanning the gap. CDR3 sequence (DNA): TGCAGTGCTAGAGATCCTCGTGAGGGTGGGGAGCAGTACTTC. Translation gives CSARDPREGGEQYF.

There are many counts of this clonotype. V is TRBV6-5 and J is TRBJ1-4; D gene uncertain. The germline V and J ends were trimmed by 2 bases and 8 bases, with 6 bases remaining between them. Per the germline V gene, CDR1 is MNHEY and CDR2 is SVGAGI. This CDR3 has 12 amino acids. CDR3 region: CASSYPGEKLFF. The CDR3 DNA follows: TGTGCCAGCAGTTACCCTGGGGAAAAACTGTTTTTT.

The gene calls are TRBV6-1 and TRBJ2-3; TRBD1 matches at 7 bases. Trimming cost V 5 bases and J 5 bases; bases outside gene matches: 10. Germline V gives CDR1 MNHNS, CDR2 SASEGT. The CDR3 extends over 15 amino acids. The CDR3 spells CASSPQRRTGDTQYF. The CDR3 bases are TGTGCCAGCAGTCCACAACGACGGACAGGAGATACGCAGTATTTT.

This clonotype was observed at least ten times. The genes are TRBV4-3 and TRBJ2-2; D unresolved. V was cut by 4 bases and J by 4 bases, with 16 bases left in between. Germline V gene data show CDR1 as LGHNA and CDR2 as YSLEER. CDR3 length: 16 amino acids. The CDR3 DNA follows: TGCGCCAGCAGCCTCCGGACGCCTAGATCCACCGGGGAGCTGTTTTTT. Translated, it gives CASSLRTPRSTGELFF.

This clonotype appeared many times. The chain is built from TRBV7-2 and TRBJ2-7, with TRBD1 matching 8 bases. The CDR3 length is 13 residues. With V trimmed by 2 bases and J by 13 bases, 10 bases remained unmatched. Germline V lookup: CDR1 SGHTA, CDR2 FQGNSA. Written as DNA, the CDR3 is TGTGCCAGCAGCTTAAGGGAGGACAGGGCCCGATACTTC. Its protein is CASSLREDRARYF.

This chain uses TRBV5-1 with TRBJ2-2; 10 nucleotides line up with TRBD2. The CDR3 has 16 amino acids. Unmatched junction bases numbered 8, after V lost 0 bases and J lost 9 bases. The germline gives CDR1 SGHRS, CDR2 YFSETQ. CDR3 nucleotide sequence: TGCGCCAGCAGCTTGGAGGGCCTAGCGGGAGTCAGGGAGCTGTTTTTT. Amino acids: CASSLEGLAGVRELFF.

This clonotype was detected many times. The chain carries TRBV5-5 and TRBJ1-6; possible D gene TRBD1, 5 bases. Germline V gives CDR1 SGHKS, CDR2 YYEKEE (reference sequence). CDR3 length: 16 amino acids. The V gene lost 0 bases and the J gene lost 9 bases, with 16 bases spanning the gap. The CDR3 protein is CASSLGSGGIGSPLHF. CDR3 DNA: TGTGCCAGCAGCTTGGGGTCGGGGGGAATAGGTTCACCCCTCCACTTT.

This clonotype was detected many times. This sequence joins TRBV15 and TRBJ2-7; D perhaps matches TRBD2 (5 bases). Germline V gene data show CDR1 as LNHNV and CDR2 as YYDKDF (reference sequence). V was trimmed by 5 bases and J by 0 bases, leaving 11 bases between them. The CDR3 is made up of 14 amino acids. Here the CDR3 reads CATSSRTLSYEQYF. The DNA for the CDR3 is TGTGCCACCAGCTCTCGGACTCTCTCCTACGAGCAGTACTTC.

The V call is TRBV28, the J call TRBJ1-2, with 7 bases that match TRBD1. Germline V gives CDR1 MDHEN, CDR2 SYDVKM. With V trimmed by 6 bases and J by 3 bases, 10 bases remained unmatched. The CDR3 has 15 residues. CDR3: CASSLGTARDYGYTF. In DNA, the CDR3 is TGTGCCAGCAGCCTGGGGACAGCCCGGGACTATGGCTACACCTTC.

Comments on this clonotype: Sequence at one end of the junction differs from germline and may be a read error. This chain uses TRBV7-2 with TRBJ2-1; TRBD1 aligns across 7 bases. This CDR3 spans 15 amino acids. Per germline, CDR1 SGHTA and CDR2 FQGNSA. This chain's CDR3 is CASRITGTVYNEQSF. The CDR3 nucleotides read TGTGCCAGCAGGATTACAGGGACAGTTTACAATGAGCAGTCCTTC.

This clonotype has at least ten counts. The V call is TRBV20-1, the J call TRBJ2-2; possibly TRBD1 for D (6 bases). Germline V gives CDR1 DFQATT, CDR2 SNEGSKA (reference sequence). V lost 1 base, J lost 6 bases, and 6 bases lay in between. CDR3 length equals 12 residues. CDR3 nucleotides: TGCAGTGCTAGAGCAGGGGCCGGGGAGCTGTTTTTT. It translates to CSARAGAGELFF.

This clonotype has just a few counts. V and J are TRBV27 and TRBJ1-1; the D is unclear. Trimming removed 0 bases at V and 4 bases at J, with 9 bases between. This CDR3 is built from 14 residues. Germline lookup yields CDR1 MNHEY and CDR2 SMNVEV (reference sequence). CDR3 sequence (DNA): TGTGCCAGCAGTTTATCTCCCGGCCGCACTGAAGCTTTCTTT. It codes for CASSLSPGRTEAFF.

The V call is TRBV12-3 or TRBV12-4, the J call TRBJ1-5; weak D call: TRBD1 (6 bases). The V end lost 5 bases, the J end lost 7 bases, and 9 bases lay between the germline ends. The CDR3 is 12 residues long. CDR3 residues: CASSRQDQPQHF. In DNA form, the CDR3 reads TGTGCCAGCAGTCGACAGGACCAGCCCCAGCATTTT.

J is TRBJ1-1 and V is TRBV20-1; D ambiguous. The CDR3 totals 15 residues. Germline values: CDR1 DFQATT, CDR2 SNEGSKA (reference sequence). V was trimmed by 0 bases and J by 3 bases, leaving 14 bases between them. In DNA form, the CDR3 reads TGCAGTGCTAGAGATAGGACGAAACCGGACACTGAAGCTTTCTTT. Translating it yields CSARDRTKPDTEAFF.

This clonotype has only a few counts. The chain couples TRBV5-5 to TRBJ2-3; D is unclear. V shed 0 bases and J shed 2 bases, with 10 bases lying between them. CDR3 length: 15 amino acids. Per germline, CDR1 SGHKS and CDR2 YYEKEE (reference sequence). Here the CDR3 reads CASSLDHFLTDTQYF. The CDR3 nucleotides read TGTGCCAGCAGCTTGGATCACTTTCTCACAGATACGCAGTATTTT.

The chain couples TRBV7-3 to TRBJ1-1, with a possible D match to TRBD1 (5 bases). The CDR3 covers 14 residues. V was shortened by 5 bases and J by 1 base, with 11 bases between the two germline ends. Germline CDR1 reads SGHTA; CDR2 reads FQGTGA. The CDR3 nucleotides read TGTGCCAGCAGCAAGGGGCCAGGGAACACTGAAGCTTTCTTT. This sequence encodes CASSKGPGNTEAFF.

V and J are TRBV9 and TRBJ1-6; D unclear. This CDR3 spans 13 amino acids. Deletions cut 6 bases from V and 6 bases from J, with 10 bases between. Germline values: CDR1 SGDLS, CDR2 YYNGEE. CDR3 sequence: CASTRDGNSPLHF. DNA for the CDR3: TGTGCCAGCACCCGAGACGGTAATTCACCCCTCCACTTT.

This clonotype has a handful of counts. V is TRBV7-9 and J is TRBJ2-5, with 8 nucleotides matching TRBD2. The V segment lost 5 bases and the J segment 5 bases; nucleotides outside the gene matches: 10. The CDR3 runs to 15 residues. Looked up from germline, CDR1 is SEHNR and CDR2 is FQNEAQ (reference sequence). CDR3 region: CASSPTGGRLETQYF. DNA for the CDR3: TGTGCCAGCAGCCCCACGGGGGGGCGCTTGGAGACCCAGTACTTC.

The V and J genes are TRBV4-1 and TRBJ2-7, with TRBD1 matching 11 bases. The CDR3 has 19 residues. J gave up 2 bases and V 4 bases, and 16 bases lay outside the gene matches. Looked up from germline, CDR1 is MGHRA and CDR2 is YSYEKL. CDR3 in amino acids: CASSPASGVWGQGAYEQYF. CDR3 coding DNA: TGCGCCAGCAGCCCCGCTTCGGGGGTGTGGGGACAGGGGGCCTACGAGCAGTACTTC.

This clonotype was seen a few times. The chain employs TRBV4-3 and TRBJ2-3; D possibly matches TRBD1 or TRBD2 (6 bases each). CDR3 length equals 14 residues. V dropped 5 bases and J dropped 3 bases, with 12 bases sitting between them. Germline CDR1 LGHNA, CDR2 YSLEER. CDR3 sequence: CASSDGGGTDTQYF. Here the CDR3 DNA reads TGCGCCAGCAGCGACGGGGGCGGGACAGATACGCAGTATTTT.